The T cell receptor (beta chain) under discussion was sequenced for a study of blood T cell repertoires in COVID-19. Assay: immunoSEQ multiplex PCR; the TCRdb copy retains only in-frame clones and omits some. The profile shows tens of thousands of clones, 79% of them singletons. The sample consisted of peripheral blood. The sequence derives from a woman between 45 and 60 years old with acute or convalescent COVID-19.

The CDR3 DNA reads as TGTGCCAGCAGCAAAGAGATGAACACTGAAGCTTTCTTT. Translation gives CASSKEMNTEAFF. The chain joins TRBV7-3 to TRBJ1-1, with no clear D. The V and J ends lost 5 bases and 0 bases respectively, with 7 bases between them. CDR3 length equals 13 residues. CDR1 SGHTA and CDR2 FQGTGA come from the germline V gene.